These 2 T cell receptor beta chains originate from one sample sequenced in a study of blood T cell repertoires in COVID-19. Measured with immunoSEQ multiplex PCR; TCRdb has only the in-frame clones, and not every one. The data show roughly 140,000 clones, 70% to 85% seen once. Source material: peripheral blood. The receptors were gathered from a woman older than 75 in a cohort sampled during active or convalescent COVID-19.

This chain connects TRBV27 to TRBJ2-3; the D is unclear. This CDR3 has 15 residues. Germline V CDR1 and CDR2: MNHEY, SMNVEV (reference sequence). Between the trimmed V and J ends, which lost 3 bases and 1 base, there was a span of 11 bases. The CDR3 coding sequence is TGTGCCAGCAGTTTGTACTACCGAGGCACAGATACGCAGTATTTT. Encoded protein: CASSLYYRGTDTQYF.

The chain recombines TRBV20-1 with TRBJ1-1, with D uncertain. V gave up 3 bases and J gave up 0 bases, with 20 bases separating them. Germline lookup yields CDR1 DFQATT and CDR2 SNEGSKA (reference sequence). This CDR3 has 17 amino acids. The CDR3 region is CSASNPARGSLNTEAFF. The CDR3 DNA follows: TGCAGTGCTAGTAATCCAGCCAGAGGATCTTTGAACACTGAAGCTTTCTTT.